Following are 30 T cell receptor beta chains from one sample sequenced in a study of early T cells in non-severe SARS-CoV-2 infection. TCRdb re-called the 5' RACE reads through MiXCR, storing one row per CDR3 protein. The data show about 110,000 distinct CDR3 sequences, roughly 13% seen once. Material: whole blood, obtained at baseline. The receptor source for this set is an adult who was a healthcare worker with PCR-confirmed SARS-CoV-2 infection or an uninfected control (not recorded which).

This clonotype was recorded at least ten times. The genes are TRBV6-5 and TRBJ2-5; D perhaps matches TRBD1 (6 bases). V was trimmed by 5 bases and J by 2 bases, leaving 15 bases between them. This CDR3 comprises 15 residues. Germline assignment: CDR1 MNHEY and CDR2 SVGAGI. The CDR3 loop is CASSPNGDIQETQYF. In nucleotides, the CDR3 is TGTGCCAGCAGTCCTAACGGGGACATACAAGAGACCCAGTACTTC.

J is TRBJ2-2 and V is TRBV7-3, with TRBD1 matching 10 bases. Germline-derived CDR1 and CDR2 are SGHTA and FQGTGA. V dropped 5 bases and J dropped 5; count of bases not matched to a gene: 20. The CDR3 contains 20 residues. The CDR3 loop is CASSPRDRGSGARGTGELFF. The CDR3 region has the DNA TGTGCCAGCAGCCCGCGGGACAGGGGTTCTGGAGCGAGGGGTACCGGGGAGCTGTTTTTT.

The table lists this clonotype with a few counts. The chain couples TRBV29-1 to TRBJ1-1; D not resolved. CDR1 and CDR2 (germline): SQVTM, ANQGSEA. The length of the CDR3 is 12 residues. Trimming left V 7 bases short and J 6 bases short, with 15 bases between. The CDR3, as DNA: TGCAGCGGACGCCGGGAGTGGGCTGAAGCTTTCTTT. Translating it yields CSGRREWAEAFF.

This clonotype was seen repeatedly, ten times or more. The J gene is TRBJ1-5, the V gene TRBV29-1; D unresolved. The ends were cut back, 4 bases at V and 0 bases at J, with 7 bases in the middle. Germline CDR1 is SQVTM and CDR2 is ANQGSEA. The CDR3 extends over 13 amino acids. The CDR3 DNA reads TGCAGCGTTGTCGGAGGTAGCAATCAGCCCCAGCATTTT. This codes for CSVVGGSNQPQHF. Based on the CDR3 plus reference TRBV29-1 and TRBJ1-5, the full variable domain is SAVISQKPSRDICQRGTSLTIQCQVDSQVTMMFWYRQQPGQSLTLIATANQGSEATYESGFVIDKFPISRPNLTFSTLTVSNMSPEDSSIYLCSVVGGSNQPQHFGDGTRLSIL.

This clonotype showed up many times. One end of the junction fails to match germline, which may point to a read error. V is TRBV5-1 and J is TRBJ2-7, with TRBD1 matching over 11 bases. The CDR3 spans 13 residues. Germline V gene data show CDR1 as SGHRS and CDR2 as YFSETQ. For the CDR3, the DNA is TGCGCCAGCAGCGAGGGACAGGGGGAGCGGCTTAACTTC. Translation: CASSEGQGERLNF.

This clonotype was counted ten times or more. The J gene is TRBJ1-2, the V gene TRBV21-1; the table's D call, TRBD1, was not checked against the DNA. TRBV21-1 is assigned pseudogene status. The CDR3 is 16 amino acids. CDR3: CASSQEAPGASYGYTF. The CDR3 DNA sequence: TGTGCCAGCAGCCAAGAAGCTCCAGGGGCTAGCTATGGCTACACCTTC.

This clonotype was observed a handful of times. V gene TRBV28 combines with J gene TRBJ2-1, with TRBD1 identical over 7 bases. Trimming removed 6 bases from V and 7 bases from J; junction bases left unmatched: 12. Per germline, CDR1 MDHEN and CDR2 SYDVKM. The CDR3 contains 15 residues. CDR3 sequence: CASSQGQLLHNEQFF. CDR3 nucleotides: TGTGCCAGCAGCCAGGGACAGCTTCTACATAATGAGCAGTTCTTC.

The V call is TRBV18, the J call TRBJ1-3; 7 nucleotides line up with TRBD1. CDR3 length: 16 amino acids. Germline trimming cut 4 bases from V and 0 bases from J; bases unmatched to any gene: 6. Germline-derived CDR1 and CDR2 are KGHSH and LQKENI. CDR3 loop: CASSLGDSLSGNTIYF. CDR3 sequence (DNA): TGTGCCAGCTCACTGGGGGACAGCCTCTCTGGAAACACCATATATTTT.

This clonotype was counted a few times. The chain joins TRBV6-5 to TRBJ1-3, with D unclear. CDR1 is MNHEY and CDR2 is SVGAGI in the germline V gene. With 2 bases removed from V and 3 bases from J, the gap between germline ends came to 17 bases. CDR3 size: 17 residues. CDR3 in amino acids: CASSYEASHSYGNTIYF. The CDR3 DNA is TGTGCCAGCAGTTACGAAGCATCCCACAGCTATGGAAACACCATATATTTT.

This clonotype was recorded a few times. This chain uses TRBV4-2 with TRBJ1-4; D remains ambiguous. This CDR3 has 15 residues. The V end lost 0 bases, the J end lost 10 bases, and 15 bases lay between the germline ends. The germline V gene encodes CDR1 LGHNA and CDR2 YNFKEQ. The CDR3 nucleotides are TGTGCCAGCAGCCAAGATTTCGCCAGCTTCGGAAAACTGTTTTTT. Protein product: CASSQDFASFGKLFF.

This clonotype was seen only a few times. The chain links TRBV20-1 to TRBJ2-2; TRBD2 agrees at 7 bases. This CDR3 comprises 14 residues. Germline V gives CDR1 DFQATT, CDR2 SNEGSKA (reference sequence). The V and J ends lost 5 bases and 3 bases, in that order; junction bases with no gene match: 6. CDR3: CSARRTRYTGELFF. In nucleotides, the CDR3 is TGCAGTGCTCGCCGGACTAGGTACACCGGGGAGCTGTTTTTT.

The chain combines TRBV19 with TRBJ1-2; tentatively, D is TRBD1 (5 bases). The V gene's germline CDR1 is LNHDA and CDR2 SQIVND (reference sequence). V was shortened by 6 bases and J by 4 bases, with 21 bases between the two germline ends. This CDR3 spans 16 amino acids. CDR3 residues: CASRPGLTSAGYGYTF. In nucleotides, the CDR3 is TGTGCCAGTAGGCCGGGACTCACTTCGGCGGGCTATGGCTACACCTTC. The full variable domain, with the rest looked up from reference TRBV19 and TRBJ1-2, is DGGITQSPKYLFRKEGQNVTLSCEQNLNHDAMYWYRQDPGQGLRLIYYSQIVNDFQKGDIAEGYSVSREKKESFPLTVTSAQKNPTAFYLCASRPGLTSAGYGYTFGSGTRLTVV.

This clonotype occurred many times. CDR3 sequence reads: CASSNRDRGPSEAFF. CDR3 coding DNA: TGCGCCAGCAGCAACCGGGACAGGGGACCTTCTGAAGCTTTCTTT. The chain employs TRBV10-2 and TRBJ1-1, with 10 bases that match TRBD1. This CDR3 region has 15 residues. The ends lost 6 bases at V and 6 bases at J; junction bases unmatched: 10. Germline CDR1 and CDR2: WSHSY and SAAADI.

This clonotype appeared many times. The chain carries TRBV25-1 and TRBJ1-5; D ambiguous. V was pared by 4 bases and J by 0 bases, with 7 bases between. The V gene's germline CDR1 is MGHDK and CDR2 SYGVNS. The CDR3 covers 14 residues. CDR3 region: CASSVGISNQPQHF. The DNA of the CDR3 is TGTGCCAGCAGTGTAGGGATTAGCAATCAGCCCCAGCATTTT.

CDR3 in amino acids: CASRITGHQPQHF. The CDR3 DNA reads TGTGCCAGCAGAATCACAGGCCATCAGCCCCAGCATTTT. The chain joins TRBV28 to TRBJ1-5; maybe TRBD1 (5 bases). Germline loops: CDR1 MDHEN, CDR2 SYDVKM. The ends were cut back, 6 bases at V and 5 bases at J, with 11 bases in the middle. The CDR3 runs to 13 residues.

The CDR3 bases are TGCGCCAGCAGCTCACAGGCGTACCAAGAGACCCAGTACTTC. This codes for CASSSQAYQETQYF. The chain employs TRBV5-1 and TRBJ2-5, with a weak D call TRBD1 (5 bases). Per germline, CDR1 SGHRS and CDR2 YFSETQ. This CDR3 is built from 14 residues. V lost 3 bases, J lost 0 bases, and 9 bases lay in between.

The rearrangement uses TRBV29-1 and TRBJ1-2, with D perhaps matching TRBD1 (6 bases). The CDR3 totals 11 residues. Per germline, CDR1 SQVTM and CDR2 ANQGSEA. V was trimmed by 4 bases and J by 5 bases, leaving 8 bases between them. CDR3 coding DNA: TGCAGCGTTGCAGGGGCATATGGCTACACCTTC. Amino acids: CSVAGAYGYTF.

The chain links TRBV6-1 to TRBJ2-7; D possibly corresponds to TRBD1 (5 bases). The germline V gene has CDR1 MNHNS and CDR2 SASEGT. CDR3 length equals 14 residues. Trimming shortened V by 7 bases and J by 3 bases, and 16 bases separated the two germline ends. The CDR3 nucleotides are TGTGCCAGCACCCCCTTGACAGAAGACTACGAGCAGTACTTC. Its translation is CASTPLTEDYEQYF.

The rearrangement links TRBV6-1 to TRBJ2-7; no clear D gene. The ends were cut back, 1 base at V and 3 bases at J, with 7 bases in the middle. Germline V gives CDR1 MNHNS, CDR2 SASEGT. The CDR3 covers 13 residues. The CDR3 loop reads CASSEGPDYEQYF. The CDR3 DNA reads TGTGCCAGCAGTGAAGGGCCGGACTACGAGCAGTACTTC.

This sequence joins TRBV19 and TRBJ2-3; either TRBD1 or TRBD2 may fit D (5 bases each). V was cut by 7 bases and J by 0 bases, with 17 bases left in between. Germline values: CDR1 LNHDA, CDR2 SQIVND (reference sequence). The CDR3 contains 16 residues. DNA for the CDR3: TGTGCCAGTACGTACCGGGACGGCTGGAGCACAGATACGCAGTATTTT. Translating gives CASTYRDGWSTDTQYF.

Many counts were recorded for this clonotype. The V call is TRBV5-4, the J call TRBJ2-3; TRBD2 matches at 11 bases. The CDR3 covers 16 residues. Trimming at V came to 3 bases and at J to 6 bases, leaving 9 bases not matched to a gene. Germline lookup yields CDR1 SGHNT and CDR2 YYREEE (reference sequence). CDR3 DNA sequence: TGTGCCAGCAGCTCGAAGGCTAGCGGGGGGTCGGATACGCAGTATTTT. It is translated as CASSSKASGGSDTQYF.

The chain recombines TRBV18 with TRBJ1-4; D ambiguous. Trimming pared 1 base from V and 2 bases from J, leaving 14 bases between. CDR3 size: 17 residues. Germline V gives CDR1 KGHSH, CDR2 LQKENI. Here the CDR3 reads CASSPLGSGRTNEKLFF. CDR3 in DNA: TGTGCCAGCTCACCACTGGGGTCTGGGAGGACTAATGAAAAACTGTTTTTT.

The CDR3 loop reads CSATTGTTEAFF. The CDR3 bases are TGCAGCGCCACCACCGGGACCACTGAAGCTTTCTTT. The J gene is TRBJ1-1, the V gene TRBV29-1; D may be TRBD1 (5 bases). Germline CDR1 and CDR2: SQVTM and ANQGSEA. The ends were cut back, 7 bases at V and 4 bases at J, with 13 bases in the middle. The CDR3 spans 12 residues.

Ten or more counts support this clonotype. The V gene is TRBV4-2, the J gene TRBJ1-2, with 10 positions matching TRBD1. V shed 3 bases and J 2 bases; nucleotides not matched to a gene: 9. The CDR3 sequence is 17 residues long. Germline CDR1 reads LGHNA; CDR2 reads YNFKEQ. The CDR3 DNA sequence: TGTGCCAGCAGCCATGGGACAGGGGTTTCGCTAAACTATGGCTACACCTTC. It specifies CASSHGTGVSLNYGYTF.

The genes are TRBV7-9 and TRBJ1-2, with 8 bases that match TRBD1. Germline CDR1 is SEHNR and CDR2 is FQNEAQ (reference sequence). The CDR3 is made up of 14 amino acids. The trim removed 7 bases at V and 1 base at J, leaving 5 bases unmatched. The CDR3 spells CASNPQGVNYGYTF. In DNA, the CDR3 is TGTGCCAGCAACCCACAGGGGGTTAACTATGGCTACACCTTC.

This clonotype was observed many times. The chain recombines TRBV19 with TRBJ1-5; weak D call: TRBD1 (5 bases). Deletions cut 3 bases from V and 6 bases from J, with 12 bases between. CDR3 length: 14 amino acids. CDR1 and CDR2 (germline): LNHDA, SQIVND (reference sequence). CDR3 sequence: CASSIRGSGQPQHF. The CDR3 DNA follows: TGTGCCAGTAGTATTCGGGGCTCGGGTCAGCCCCAGCATTTT.

DNA for the CDR3: TGTGCCAGCAGCCAAGCCCAGGGGAGGACTGAAGCTTTCTTT. Its protein product is CASSQAQGRTEAFF. This chain joins TRBV4-2 and TRBJ1-1; D perhaps matches TRBD1 (6 bases). There are 14 residues in the CDR3. Per the germline V gene, CDR1 is LGHNA and CDR2 is YNFKEQ. V gave up 1 base and J gave up 5 bases, with 11 bases separating them.

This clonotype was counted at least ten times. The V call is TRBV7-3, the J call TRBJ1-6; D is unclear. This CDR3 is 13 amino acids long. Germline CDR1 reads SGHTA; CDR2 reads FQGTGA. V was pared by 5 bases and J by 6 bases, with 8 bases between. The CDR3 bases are TGTGCCAGCAGCCCGGCAGCTAATTCACCCCTCCACTTT. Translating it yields CASSPAANSPLHF.

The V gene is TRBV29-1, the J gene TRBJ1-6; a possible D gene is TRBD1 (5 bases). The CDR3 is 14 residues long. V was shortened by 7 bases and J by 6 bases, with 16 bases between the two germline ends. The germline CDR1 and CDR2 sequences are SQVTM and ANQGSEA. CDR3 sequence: CSAKTDLANSPLHF. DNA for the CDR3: TGCAGCGCTAAGACAGACCTTGCTAATTCACCCCTCCACTTT. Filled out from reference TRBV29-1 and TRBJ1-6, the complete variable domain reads SAVISQKPSRDICQRGTSLTIQCQVDSQVTMMFWYRQQPGQSLTLIATANQGSEATYESGFVIDKFPISRPNLTFSTLTVSNMSPEDSSIYLCSAKTDLANSPLHFGNGTRLTVT.

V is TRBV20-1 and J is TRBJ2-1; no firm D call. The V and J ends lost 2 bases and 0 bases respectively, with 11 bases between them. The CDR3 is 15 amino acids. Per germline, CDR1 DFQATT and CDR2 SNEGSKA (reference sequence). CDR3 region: CSARKNGRSYNEQFF. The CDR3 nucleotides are TGCAGTGCTAGAAAAAATGGACGCTCCTACAATGAGCAGTTCTTC.